This paragraph reports one T cell receptor (beta chain). Its antigen is not known. Germline V CDR1 and CDR2: SGDLS, YYNGEE. Losses at the gene ends were 2 bases for V and 6 bases for J; bases not matched to a gene: 11. This CDR3 has 15 residues. The data are from a study of regulatory and conventional T cells in RAG deficiency. Study results and caveats: Control T-cell subsets had markedly higher Shannon entropy and lower Simpson indices than RAG-deficient patients.

Libraries were prepared by immunoSEQ multiplex PCR; TCRdb keeps only in-frame clonotypes and omits some of them. This table holds tens of thousands of clones, just under 90% found once. Genomic DNA came from blood conventional CD4+ T cells gated CD25-low CD127-high. The sample also formed part of further work on regulatory T cells. That work adds: Primers: 52 TRBV forward and 13 TRBJ reverse.

Sequencing was carried out using CD4+ effector T cells sorted from blood. This clonotype originated in a human donor in good health. V and J are TRBV9 and TRBJ2-7, with 7 bases that match TRBD1. The CDR3 region has the DNA TGTGCCAGCAGCGTTAGAGGGGGCGCCAACAGCGAGCAGTACTTC. The encoded protein is CASSVRGGANSEQYF.